The clone carrying this TCR beta chain was seen only once. Its antigen is not known. The data belong to a study of shared clonotypes between healthy human individuals. Study findings and constraints: Among donors, clonotype sharing was expected to be affected by sequencing depth.

Clones were read by immunoSEQ multiplex PCR, and TCRdb kept only the in-frame ones, dropping some. The data show some 1,900,000 clones, with about 95% seen just once and around 1.2% held by the top ten. Trimming removed 2 bases from V and 4 bases from J; junction bases left unmatched: 13. Germline lookup yields CDR1 LNHDA and CDR2 SQIVND (reference sequence). CDR3 length: 18 residues. CD8 cells classed as naive were CD45RO-negative and positively selected for CCR7, excluding terminally differentiated effector memory CD45RA+ cells. Study donors comprised healthy, HIV-negative adults devoid of recent acute infection or vaccination.

J is TRBJ2-7 and V is TRBV19, with 11 bases matching TRBD2. The sequence derives from a man between 18 and 29 years old in good health. The specimen sequenced was naive CD8+ T cells sorted from blood. The CDR3 sequence is CASSISSTLAGGEYEQYF. CDR3 bases: TGTGCCAGTAGTATATCCTCGACCCTAGCGGGGGGCGAATACGAGCAGTACTTC.